A selection of T cell receptor beta chains follows, all from one sample in a study of blood T cell repertoires in COVID-19. Sequencing used immunoSEQ multiplex PCR; TCRdb keeps in-frame clones, though not all of them. The profile covers around 260,000 clones, with about 87% appearing a single time and about 9.4% taken by the ten largest. Sequences were obtained from peripheral blood. The receptors originated from a woman in her seventies with COVID-19, enrolled during active disease. Each CDR3 is given with its conserved first and last residue. The order of the fields is D gene, V gene, clone size, J gene, CDR3 DNA, CDR3 protein. D genes are given only for firm matches. For some rows the clone size is stated as once, few or many, or as a class when expanded; others skip it.

.	TRBV7-8	.	TRBJ2-1	TGTGCCAGCAGCTTAGCGTCACGGCAGGCTTCCTTCTTC	CASSLASRQASFF
.	TRBV5-4	.	TRBJ2-1	TGTGCCAGCAGCCTTATGGCCAGCTACAATGAGCAGTTCTTC	CASSLMASYNEQFF
.	TRBV19	.	TRBJ2-7	TGTGCCAGTAGCAAATCAGGAAGCTCCTACGAGCAGTACTTC	CASSKSGSSYEQYF
.	TRBV7-2	.	TRBJ2-7	TGTGCCAGCAGCTTATTTCGGGATACCTACGAGCAGTACTTC	CASSLFRDTYEQYF
.	TRBV12-5	.	TRBJ2-2	TGTGCTAGTGGTTTGGTACCTGAGACCGGGGAGCTGTTTTTT	CASGLVPETGELFF
.	TRBV5-1	.	TRBJ1-3	TGCGCCAGCAGCCGGTCCAGGACTGTCTCTGGAAACACCATATATTTT	CASSRSRTVSGNTIYF
.	TRBV4-2	.	TRBJ2-1	TGTGCCAGCAGCCGACACAGGGTCGGACAGGCCGGGGGTCTCTACAATGAGCAGTTCTTC	CASSRHRVGQAGGLYNEQFF
TRBD2	TRBV11-2	.	TRBJ2-7	TGTGCCAGCAGTCTAGCGGGAGGGGCGTCCGAGCAGTACTTC	CASSLAGGASEQYF
.	TRBV28	.	TRBJ2-1	TGTGCCAGCAGCCTATTCTGGACAGAGCAGTTCTTC	CASSLFWTEQFF
TRBD1	TRBV5-1	.	TRBJ1-2	TGCGCCAGCAGCTTCGGACAGGGAAAAGGAGGCTACACCTTC	CASSFGQGKGGYTF
.	TRBV5-6	.	TRBJ2-3	TGTGCCAGCAGCTTTCCGACCGAGGGTACGCAGTATTTT	CASSFPTEGTQYF
TRBD1	TRBV6-5	.	TRBJ1-5	TGTGCCAGCAGTCGGACAGGGGGAAATCAGCCCCAGCATTTT	CASSRTGGNQPQHF
TRBD1	TRBV30	.	TRBJ1-3	TGTGCCTGGAGTTCAGGGGGCCTCTCTGGAAACACCATATATTTT	CAWSSGGLSGNTIYF
.	TRBV18	.	TRBJ1-6	TGTGCCAGCTCACTCCGGGAAAAAAATTCACCCCTCCACTTT	CASSLREKNSPLHF
.	TRBV10-3	few	TRBJ2-7	TGTGCCATCAGTAAGGACACCGGCCTGGACGAGCAGTACTTC	CAISKDTGLDEQYF
TRBD1	TRBV15	.	TRBJ1-5	TGTGCCACCAGCAGAGGCCAGGGGGTTCAGCCCCAGCATTTT	CATSRGQGVQPQHF
TRBD2	TRBV3-1/TRBV3-2	once	TRBJ2-1	TGTGCCAGCAGGTCCGGGACTAGCGGGAGCCACAATGAGCAGTTCTTC	CASRSGTSGSHNEQFF
.	TRBV29-1	.	TRBJ1-4	TGCAGCGTCGGGACCACAGGGTTTGGAGAAAAACTGTTTTTT	CSVGTTGFGEKLFF
TRBD1	TRBV6-5	.	TRBJ2-7	TGTGCCAGCAGAGATACCCGAGGGACAGGGCCGTACTTC	CASRDTRGTGPYF
.	TRBV30	.	TRBJ2-7	TGTGCCTGGAGCGAACGGAGGGGGCAGTACTTC	CAWSERRGQYF
.	TRBV5-4	.	TRBJ1-2	TGTGCCAGCAGCCCCCTGTTGACTTCCTATGGCTACACCTTC	CASSPLLTSYGYTF
.	TRBV21-1	.	TRBJ1-5	TGTGCCAGCAGTCCTAATCAGCCCCAGCATTTT	CASSPNQPQHF
TRBD1	TRBV23-1	.	TRBJ1-2	TGCGCCAGCACGTGGACAGGGGGCCTCTTTAACTATGGCTACACCTTC	CASTWTGGLFNYGYTF
TRBD2	TRBV7-7	.	TRBJ2-7	TGTGCTAGCAGCTTAGGACTAGCCGACGAGCAGTACTTC	CASSLGLADEQYF
.	TRBV30	.	TRBJ2-3	TGTGCCTGGAGCCGTATCACAGATACGCAGTATTTT	CAWSRITDTQYF
.	TRBV11-2	.	TRBJ2-7	TGTGCCAGCAGCCCGGAACTGAGCGCAAACTACGAGCAGTACTTC	CASSPELSANYEQYF
.	TRBV9	.	TRBJ2-3	TGTGCCAGCAGCCCCCGGGAGTCTAGCACAGATACGCAGTATTTT	CASSPRESSTDTQYF
TRBD2	TRBV7-3	.	TRBJ2-1	TGTGCCAGCAGACCTACCCCCGGGACTAGCAATGAGCAGTTCTTC	CASRPTPGTSNEQFF
TRBD1	TRBV6-5	.	TRBJ2-3	TGTGCCAGCAGAAACCGGGACAGGGCGGTAGATACGCAGTATTTT	CASRNRDRAVDTQYF
.	TRBV6-5	few	TRBJ1-2	TGTGCCAGCAGTCGGACAGCTAACTATGGCTACACCTTC	CASSRTANYGYTF
.	TRBV6-4	.	TRBJ2-3	TGTGCCACCTCCGACCGGGTGGCCACAGATACGCAGTATTTT	CATSDRVATDTQYF
TRBD2	TRBV28	.	TRBJ2-7	TGTGCCAGCTCAACTGGCCCCACTAGCGGCTACGAGCAGTACTTC	CASSTGPTSGYEQYF
.	TRBV3-1/TRBV3-2	.	TRBJ1-1	TGTGCCAGCAGCCCGATCGGTTTCACTGAAGCTTTCTTT	CASSPIGFTEAFF
TRBD1	TRBV4-1	.	TRBJ1-2	TGCGCCAGCAGCAGTAGGGGGCCTACTAACTATGGCTACACCTTC	CASSSRGPTNYGYTF
.	TRBV9	.	TRBJ2-3	TGTGCCAGCAGCGTAGATGGGGCACAAGATACGCAGTATTTT	CASSVDGAQDTQYF
.	TRBV7-2	.	TRBJ2-7	TGTGCCAGCAGATTGACTAGCGAGCAGTACTTC	CASRLTSEQYF
TRBD2	TRBV19	.	TRBJ2-7	TGTGCCAGTAGTGCCCTGGAGCTAGCGGGATACGAGCAGTACTTC	CASSALELAGYEQYF
TRBD1	TRBV30	.	TRBJ1-2	TGTGCCTGGAGTGTAGAAACAGGGGGAAGCGGTGGCTACACCTTC	CAWSVETGGSGGYTF
.	TRBV11-3	few	TRBJ2-7	TGTGCCAGCAGCTTAGTCGCAGGAGGGGTGCAGTACTTC	CASSLVAGGVQYF
.	TRBV28	once	TRBJ1-2	TGTGCCAGCAGTGCGTATTCTCCGGACATGGACTATGGCTACACCTTC	CASSAYSPDMDYGYTF
TRBD2	TRBV9	.	TRBJ2-1	TGTGCCAGCAGCCCCGGCGAGCGGGACTTCTACAATGAGCAGTTCTTC	CASSPGERDFYNEQFF
.	TRBV7-3	.	TRBJ1-1	TGTGCCAGCAGCTTAAGCGCAAAGACTGAAGCTTTCTTT	CASSLSAKTEAFF
.	TRBV5-4	.	TRBJ2-5	TGTGCCAGCAGCCGGGGGTTTGCCGGGAGTGGGGAGACCCAGTACTTC	CASSRGFAGSGETQYF
TRBD2	TRBV25-1	.	TRBJ2-3	TGTGCCAGCAGTAAGCGGGAAGCAGATACGCAGTATTTT	CASSKREADTQYF
.	TRBV28	.	TRBJ2-7	TGTGCCAGCAGTTTATGGGTACCAGGGGGACTCTACGAGCAGTACTTC	CASSLWVPGGLYEQYF
TRBD1	TRBV6-6	once	TRBJ1-6	TGTGCCAGTTTTATTGGAGACAGGGGGCCTAATTCACCCCTCCACTTT	CASFIGDRGPNSPLHF
.	TRBV19	.	TRBJ1-1	TGTGCCAGTAGTCTATTACAGGGTGTCACTGAAGCTTTCTTT	CASSLLQGVTEAFF
.	TRBV3-1/TRBV3-2	.	TRBJ2-1	TGTGCCAGCAGCCAAGATATTCTTGCGAGCGGTTCCTACAATGAGCAGTTCTTC	CASSQDILASGSYNEQFF
TRBD1	TRBV23-1	.	TRBJ1-6	TGCGCCAGCAGTCAATCTATAGGGGCGCAGGGGGATATGATTTCACCCCTCCACTTT	CASSQSIGAQGDMISPLHF
.	TRBV21-1	.	TRBJ2-5	TGTGCCAGCAGCAAACAGTGGGAGACCCAGTACTTC	CASSKQWETQYF
.	TRBV5-4	.	TRBJ1-2	TGTGCCAGCAGCCTATCGGGGGGCGCGGACTATGGCTACACCTTC	CASSLSGGADYGYTF